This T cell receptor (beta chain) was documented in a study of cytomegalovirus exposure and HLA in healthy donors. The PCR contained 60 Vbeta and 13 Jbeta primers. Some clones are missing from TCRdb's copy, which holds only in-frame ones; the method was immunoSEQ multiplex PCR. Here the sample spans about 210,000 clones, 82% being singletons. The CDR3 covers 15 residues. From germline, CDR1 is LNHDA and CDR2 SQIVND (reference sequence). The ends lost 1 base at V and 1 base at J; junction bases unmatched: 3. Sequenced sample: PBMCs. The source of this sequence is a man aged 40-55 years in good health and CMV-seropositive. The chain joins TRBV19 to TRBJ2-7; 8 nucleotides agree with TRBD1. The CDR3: CASSIGTGKSYEQYF. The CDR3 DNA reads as TGTGCCAGTAGTATAGGGACAGGGAAATCCTACGAGCAGTACTTC.